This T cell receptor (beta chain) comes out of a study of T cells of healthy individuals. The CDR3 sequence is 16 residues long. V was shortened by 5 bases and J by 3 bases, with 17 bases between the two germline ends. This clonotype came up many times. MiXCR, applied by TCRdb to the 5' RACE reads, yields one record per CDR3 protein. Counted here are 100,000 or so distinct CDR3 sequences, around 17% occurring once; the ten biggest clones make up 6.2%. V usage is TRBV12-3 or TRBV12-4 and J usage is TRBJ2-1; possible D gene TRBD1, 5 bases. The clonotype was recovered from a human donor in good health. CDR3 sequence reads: CASSGDRRGLYNEQFF. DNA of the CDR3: TGTGCCAGCAGTGGAGATCGAAGGGGCCTCTACAATGAGCAGTTCTTC.